The 32 T cell receptor beta chains listed next were all sequenced from one sample in a study of blood T cells in healthy people across ages. For the second PCR, which ran for roughly 7 to 11 cycles, a sample-barcoded 5' primer and a J-beta primer mix were used. From the 5' RACE reads, TCRdb called clonotypes with MiXCR, one entry per CDR3 protein. Here the sample spans approximately 810,000 distinct CDR3 sequences, 29% being singletons. Sequenced sample: blood. The receptor source for this set is a woman of 80 years or more in good health.

The V and J genes are TRBV19 and TRBJ2-2; 9 bases align to TRBD2. The CDR3 runs to 16 residues. The germline CDR1 and CDR2 sequences are LNHDA and SQIVND (reference sequence). V trimming: 5 bases; J trimming: 4 bases; junction bases outside the gene matches: 8. This CDR3 reads CASSRGAGGSTGELFF. In nucleotides, the CDR3 is TGTGCCAGTAGTCGGGGAGCGGGGGGTTCCACCGGGGAGCTGTTTTTT.

This clonotype has more than one count but fewer than ten. The chain has TRBV7-2 and TRBJ1-3; no clear D gene. The CDR3 is made up of 15 amino acids. V lost 1 base and J 8 bases, leaving 15 bases between the germline ends. The germline V gene has CDR1 SGHTA and CDR2 FQGNSA. The CDR3 nucleotides are TGTGCCAGCAGCTTAGTCATGGGGTCTAGTGACACCATATATTTT. It yields the protein CASSLVMGSSDTIYF.

A few counts support this clonotype. This rearrangement joins TRBV29-1 to TRBJ2-5, with a possible D match to TRBD1 (5 bases). The CDR3 contains 13 residues. Trimming took off 7 bases at V and 2 bases at J, with 14 bases between the two ends. The germline V gene encodes CDR1 SQVTM and CDR2 ANQGSEA. Here the CDR3 reads CSGTTVPQETQYF. The CDR3 DNA reads as TGCAGCGGAACGACAGTGCCACAAGAGACCCAGTACTTC.

In the case of this clonotype: One end of the junction does not line up with germline, which may come from a read error. The chain combines TRBV3-1 with TRBJ2-3; TRBD2 matches 14 bases. CDR3 length: 16 residues. Germline values: CDR1 LGHDT, CDR2 YNNKEL (reference sequence). The CDR3 sequence: CAGSRTSGGYTDTQYF. DNA of the CDR3: TGTGCCGGCAGTCGGACTAGCGGGGGGTACACAGATACGCAGTATTTT.

This clonotype was counted ten times or more. The chain is built from TRBV10-1 and TRBJ2-3; tentative D call: TRBD1 (6 bases). Between the trimmed V and J ends, which lost 2 bases and 0 bases, there was a span of 15 bases. The CDR3 contains 17 residues. The V gene's germline CDR1 is WNHNN and CDR2 SYGVQD (reference sequence). The CDR3 reads CASSENLGQGSTDTQYF. CDR3 DNA: TGCGCCAGCAGTGAGAACCTTGGGCAGGGGAGCACAGATACGCAGTATTTT.

The sample holds a few counts of this clonotype. In DNA, the CDR3 is TGTGCCAGCAGGAGGCCCGGTGGGCGGGAAAACGTTCGTGAGCAGTTCTTC. Its protein is CASRRPGGRENVREQFF. The chain combines TRBV7-9 with TRBJ2-1; tentative D call: TRBD2 (6 bases). Germline V gives CDR1 SEHNR, CDR2 FQNEAQ (reference sequence). V was shortened by 6 bases and J by 9 bases, with 27 bases between the two germline ends. The length of the CDR3 is 17 residues.

In its sample, this clonotype was seen many times. This chain links TRBV7-2 with TRBJ2-3; TRBD1 or TRBD2 may be the D gene (5 bases each). Trimming took 5 bases from V and 2 from J, leaving 14 bases between them. The germline CDR1 and CDR2 sequences are SGHTA and FQGNSA. CDR3 length equals 15 residues. The CDR3 region is CASSPLGVITDTQYF. CDR3 DNA sequence: TGTGCCAGCAGCCCTCTGGGGGTCATCACAGATACGCAGTATTTT.

This clonotype was seen a handful of times. This sequence may be a read error, since a much larger clone differs from it by one base. The chain recombines TRBV6-6 with TRBJ2-4; D might be TRBD1 or TRBD2, each matching 5 bases. The closer fit of TRBJ2-7 to the DNA end suggests the J call may be wrong. CDR1 and CDR2 (germline): MNHNY, SVGAGI (reference sequence). There are 13 residues in the CDR3. The CDR3 bases are TGTGCCAGCAGGCAATCGGGGCGCTACGAGCAGTACTTC. Protein sequence: CASRQSGRYEQYF.

The genes are TRBV12-3 or TRBV12-4 and TRBJ1-4; 7 bases agree with TRBD1. The CDR3 has 14 residues. The V gene end was trimmed by 0 bases and the J gene end by 8 bases; junction bases not matched to a gene: 3. The CDR3, as DNA: TGTGCCAGCAGTTTAGCCAGGGGGAGAGAAAAACTGTTTTTT. It encodes CASSLARGREKLFF.

This chain connects TRBV7-2 to TRBJ2-1; a weak D match, TRBD2 (7 bases). V lost 0 bases, J lost 9 bases, and 15 bases lay in between. This CDR3 is built from 15 residues. The germline V gene encodes CDR1 SGHTA and CDR2 FQGNSA. The CDR3 here is CASSLARGGAGEQFF. DNA for the CDR3: TGTGCCAGCAGCTTAGCGAGGGGGGGGGCCGGTGAGCAGTTCTTC.

This clonotype came up a few times. The chain uses TRBV6-2 or TRBV6-3 and TRBJ2-1; 8 bases align to TRBD2. Germline-derived CDR1 and CDR2 are MNHEY and SVGEGT. V was pared by 6 bases and J by 3 bases, with 13 bases of the junction left unmatched. This CDR3 region has 17 residues. The CDR3 region is CASSRRSGGINYNEQFF. Written as DNA, the CDR3 is TGTGCCAGCAGCCGACGGTCGGGAGGGATCAACTACAATGAGCAGTTCTTC.

The chain carries TRBV25-1 and TRBJ2-3; D may be TRBD1 (5 bases). CDR1 and CDR2 from the germline V gene are MGHDK and SYGVNS. Trimming left V 2 bases short and J 0 bases short, with 12 bases between. The CDR3 is made up of 16 amino acids. The CDR3 loop is CASSEMWAGSTDTQYF. In nucleotides, the CDR3 is TGTGCCAGCAGTGAAATGTGGGCAGGGAGCACAGATACGCAGTATTTT. The whole variable domain, remainder taken from reference TRBV25-1 and TRBJ2-3, is EADIYQTPRYLVIGTGKKITLECSQTMGHDKMYWYQQDPGMELHLIHYSYGVNSTEKGDLSSESTVSRIRTEHFPLTLESARPSHTSQYLCASSEMWAGSTDTQYFGPGTRLTVL.

The rearrangement links TRBV5-1 to TRBJ1-1; D is perhaps TRBD1 (6 bases). Germline V lookup: CDR1 SGHRS, CDR2 YFSETQ. V was pared by 5 bases and J by 5 bases, with 19 bases between. This CDR3 region has 15 residues. DNA for the CDR3: TGCGCCAGCAGTACAGAGACCGGTGGGACAACTGAAGCTTTCTTT. It yields the protein CASSTETGGTTEAFF.

Many counts were recorded for this clonotype. The chain links TRBV20-1 to TRBJ1-6; no definite D call. The CDR3 spans 15 residues. Germline lookup yields CDR1 DFQATT and CDR2 SNEGSKA (reference sequence). V lost 5 bases and J lost 0, with 11 bases in between. In nucleotides, the CDR3 is TGCAGTGCTCACTACACGAGCTCCTATAATTCACCCCTCCACTTT. As protein: CSAHYTSSYNSPLHF.

As regards this clonotype: A much larger clone differs by one base, so this may be a read error. This sequence joins TRBV18 and TRBJ2-6; TRBD1 matches 9 bases. CDR1 and CDR2 (germline): KGHSH, LQKENI. The CDR3 contains 18 residues. For the CDR3, the DNA is TGTGCCAGCCCCAAGGACAGGGGCGACTTCTCTGGGGCCGACGTCCTGACTTTC. It codes for CASPKDRGDFSGADVLTF.

The chain couples TRBV18 to TRBJ1-2; a possible D gene is TRBD1 (5 bases). The germline V gene has CDR1 KGHSH and CDR2 LQKENI. The CDR3 length is 14 residues. Between the trimmed V and J ends, which lost 3 bases and 5 bases, there was a span of 13 bases. CDR3 in amino acids: CASSPSGTSYGYTF. CDR3 coding DNA: TGTGCCAGCTCACCTTCCGGGACGTCGTATGGCTACACCTTC.

The rearrangement links TRBV10-3 to TRBJ1-1; the match to TRBD1 covers 7 bases. CDR1 ENHRY and CDR2 SYGVKD come from the germline V gene. This CDR3 contains 16 residues. With V trimmed by 6 bases and J by 2 bases, 12 bases remained unmatched. The CDR3 bases are TGTGCCATCAGGAGACAGGGTCGAATAGGAAACACTGAAGCTTTCTTT. Translating it yields CAIRRQGRIGNTEAFF.

This clonotype was found many times. In nucleotides, the CDR3 is TGCAGTGCTAGGCGACTAGCGGGGGCTCAAGAGACCCAGTACTTC. As protein: CSARRLAGAQETQYF. The chain has TRBV20-1 and TRBJ2-5; 12 positions agree with TRBD2. Germline trimming cut 3 bases from V and 2 bases from J; bases unmatched to any gene: 4. The CDR3 runs 15 residues. Germline assignment: CDR1 DFQATT and CDR2 SNEGSKA (reference sequence).

This clonotype was counted many times. The rearrangement joins TRBV24-1 to TRBJ1-2; D not certain. V lost 2 bases to trimming and J lost 8 bases, with 8 bases between them. In germline, CDR1 is KGHDR, CDR2 SFDVKD. The CDR3 runs to 12 residues. The DNA for the CDR3 is TGTGCCACCAGTGATTCCAGAATCGGCTACACCTTC. Its protein is CATSDSRIGYTF.

To note about this clonotype: Just one base apart from a much larger clone, this may be a read error. J is TRBJ2-7 and V is TRBV6-2 or TRBV6-3, with 10 bases matching TRBD1. The V segment lost 6 bases and the J segment 7 bases; nucleotides outside the gene matches: 12. Germline values: CDR1 MNHEY, CDR2 SVGEGT. The CDR3 sequence is 15 residues long. CDR3 bases: TGTGCCAGCAGAGGGGACAGGGGACAGGACAATGAGCAGTACTTC. Its protein is CASRGDRGQDNEQYF.

The table lists this clonotype with a count of one. This rearrangement joins TRBV30 to TRBJ2-2; D unresolved. V was shortened by 2 bases and J by 1 base, with 5 bases between the two germline ends. Germline values: CDR1 GTSNPN, CDR2 SVGIG (reference sequence). The CDR3 spans 13 residues. This chain's CDR3 is CAWSRGNTGELFF. CDR3 coding DNA: TGTGCCTGGAGTAGAGGGAACACCGGGGAGCTGTTTTTT.

Regarding this clonotype: A read error may produce the germline difference seen at one junction end. The chain couples TRBV12-3 or TRBV12-4 to TRBJ2-3, with no clear D. The CDR3 length is 11 residues. CDR3: CASRQADTQYF. CDR3 bases: TGTGCCAGCAGGCAAGCAGATACGCAATATTTT.

The chain uses TRBV6-1 and TRBJ2-1; 8 nucleotides align to TRBD2. V lost 6 bases and J lost 7; bases outside the gene matches: 17. There are 17 residues in the CDR3. Germline V gives CDR1 MNHNS, CDR2 SASEGT. The chain's CDR3 is CASSRTPRGGGMNEQFF. CDR3 sequence (DNA): TGTGCCAGCAGCCGAACCCCTAGGGGCGGGGGGATGAATGAGCAGTTCTTC.

This chain links TRBV10-3 with TRBJ2-7; 12 bases are shared with TRBD2. This CDR3 is 14 amino acids long. Germline V gene data show CDR1 as ENHRY and CDR2 as SYGVKD. Trimming cost V 6 bases and J 3 bases; bases outside gene matches: 3. The CDR3: CAISPTSGSYEQYF. The CDR3 nucleotides are TGTGCCATCAGCCCGACTAGCGGGAGCTACGAGCAGTACTTC.

This clonotype was detected only a few times. This rearrangement joins TRBV20-1 to TRBJ1-2; perhaps TRBD1 as D (6 bases). This CDR3 has 14 amino acids. Per germline, CDR1 DFQATT and CDR2 SNEGSKA (reference sequence). Trimming took off 2 bases at V and 8 bases at J, with 18 bases between the two ends. The CDR3 loop is CSARPPNSQGGYTF. The DNA for the CDR3 is TGCAGTGCTAGACCACCCAACAGTCAGGGGGGCTACACCTTC.

This clonotype turned up a few times. The J gene is TRBJ1-6, the V gene TRBV7-2; a weak D match, TRBD1 (5 bases). Per germline, CDR1 SGHTA and CDR2 FQGNSA. V dropped 5 bases and J dropped 14 bases, with 16 bases sitting between them. The CDR3 runs to 13 residues. The chain's CDR3 is CASSPGTLESLHF. The CDR3 DNA reads as TGTGCCAGCAGCCCAGGGACCCTCGAATCCCTCCACTTT.

This clonotype appeared many times. The chain links TRBV12-3 or TRBV12-4 to TRBJ1-5, with 8 bases fitting TRBD1. The CDR3 sequence is 14 residues long. V lost 4 bases, J lost 5 bases, and 4 bases stayed unmatched. In DNA form, the CDR3 reads TGTGCCAGCAGTTCGGGACAGGAATATCAGCCCCAGCATTTT. Residues: CASSSGQEYQPQHF.

This chain links TRBV6-2 or TRBV6-3 with TRBJ1-2; a possible D gene is TRBD1 (6 bases). Germline V gives CDR1 MNHEY, CDR2 SVGEGT. The CDR3 contains 13 residues. The V gene lost 6 bases and the J gene lost 5 bases, with 13 bases spanning the gap. In DNA form, the CDR3 reads TGTGCCAGCAGGCCTACAGGGTTTTATGGCTACACCTTC. Protein product: CASRPTGFYGYTF.

Remarks on this clonotype: It may be a read error: a sequence one base away is much more abundant. This chain joins TRBV6-1 and TRBJ2-4, with a weak D call TRBD2 (5 bases). Germline-derived CDR1 and CDR2 are MNHNS and SASEGT. CDR3 length: 18 amino acids. Trimming pared 6 bases from V and 0 bases from J, leaving 21 bases between. The CDR3 region has the DNA TGTGCCAGCAGAGAGGTGGCGGACGGGGAACTAGCCAAAAACATTCAGTACTTC. Encoded protein: CASREVADGELAKNIQYF.

The CDR3 nucleotides are TGTGCCAGCAGTTACTCCATGGGGAACACTGAAGCTTTCTTT. It encodes CASSYSMGNTEAFF. The chain combines TRBV6-2 or TRBV6-3 with TRBJ1-1, with D unresolved. This CDR3 is 14 amino acids long. The V end lost 0 bases, the J end lost 1 base, and 6 bases lay between the germline ends. Germline-derived CDR1 and CDR2 are MNHEY and SVGEGT.

This clonotype is a singleton in its sample. Since a much larger clone is just one base distant, this may be a read error. V and J are TRBV10-1 and TRBJ1-6; weak D call: TRBD1 (5 bases). Per the germline V gene, CDR1 is WNHNN and CDR2 is SYGVQD (reference sequence). The CDR3 covers 11 residues. CDR3 bases: TGCGCCAGACCCCGGCAGGGACCCCCCCACTTT. Its protein is CARPRQGPPHF.

As regards this clonotype: A much larger clonotype is one base distant, so this may be a read error. Here the CDR3 omits its conserved ending phenylalanine or tryptophan, so a read error is the likely source. The chain recombines TRBV28 with TRBJ1-2, with TRBD1 as a possible D gene (5 bases). Germline CDR1 reads MDHEN; CDR2 reads SYDVKM. Trimming took 8 bases from V and 0 from J, leaving 10 bases between them. The CDR3 runs to 13 residues. Here the CDR3 reads CASGAGPNYGYTS. DNA of the CDR3: TGTGCCAGCGGGGCGGGACCTAACTATGGCTACACCTCC.